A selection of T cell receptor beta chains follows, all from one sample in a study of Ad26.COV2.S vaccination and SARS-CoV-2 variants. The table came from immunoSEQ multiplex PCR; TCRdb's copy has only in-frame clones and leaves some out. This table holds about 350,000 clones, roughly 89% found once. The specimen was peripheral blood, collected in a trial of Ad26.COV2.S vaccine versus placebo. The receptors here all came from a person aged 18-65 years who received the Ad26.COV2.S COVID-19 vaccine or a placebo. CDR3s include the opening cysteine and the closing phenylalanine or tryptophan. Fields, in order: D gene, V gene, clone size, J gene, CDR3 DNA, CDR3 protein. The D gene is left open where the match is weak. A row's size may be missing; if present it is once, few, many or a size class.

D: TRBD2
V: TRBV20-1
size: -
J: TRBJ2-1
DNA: TGCAGTGCGAGGGCCCTAGCGGGGCAGTTCTTC
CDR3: CSARALAGQFF

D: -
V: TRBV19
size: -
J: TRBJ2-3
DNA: TGTGCCAGTAGTATATTCCCAGGGGGGGAAGATACGCAGTATTTT
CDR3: CASSIFPGGEDTQYF

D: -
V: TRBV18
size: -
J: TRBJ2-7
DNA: TGTGCCAGCTCACCTGAACTTGCGACAAGCTCCTACGAGCAGTACTTC
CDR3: CASSPELATSSYEQYF

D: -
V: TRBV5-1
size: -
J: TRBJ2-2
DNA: TGCGCCAGCAGCTTGTCGCAGGCTGGCACCGGGGAGCTGTTTTTT
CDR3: CASSLSQAGTGELFF

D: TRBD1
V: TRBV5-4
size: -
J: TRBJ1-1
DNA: TGTGCCAGCAGCCGCGGGCCAGGGGGCCAGAACACTGAAGCTTTCTTT
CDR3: CASSRGPGGQNTEAFF

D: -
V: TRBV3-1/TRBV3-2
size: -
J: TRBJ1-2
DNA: TGTGCCAGCAGCCAATCCGAGACGTTCTATGGCTACACCTTC
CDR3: CASSQSETFYGYTF

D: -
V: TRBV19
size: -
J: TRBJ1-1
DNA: TGTGCCAGTAGTATAACCGGCGACGCTTTCTTT
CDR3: CASSITGDAFF

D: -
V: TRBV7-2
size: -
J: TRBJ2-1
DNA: TGTGCCAGCAGCTTAGCGGCCTACAATGAGCAGTTCTTC
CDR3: CASSLAAYNEQFF

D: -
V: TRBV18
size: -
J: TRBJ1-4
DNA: TGTGCCAGCTCACCGCATCCGGATAATGAAAAACTGTTTTTT
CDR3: CASSPHPDNEKLFF

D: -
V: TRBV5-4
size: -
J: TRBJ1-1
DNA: TGTGCCAGCAGCTTCCCGACAGGAGGAAACACTGAAGCTTTCTTT
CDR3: CASSFPTGGNTEAFF

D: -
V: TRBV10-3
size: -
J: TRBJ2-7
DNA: TGTGCCATCAGTGAGGACAGGAGCTCCTACGAGCAGTACTTC
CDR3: CAISEDRSSYEQYF

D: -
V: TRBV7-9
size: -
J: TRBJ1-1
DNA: TGTGCCAGCAGCTTAGAAGCAGGGAGGAACACTGAAGCTTTCTTT
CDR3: CASSLEAGRNTEAFF

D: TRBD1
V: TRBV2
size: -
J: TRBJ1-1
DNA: TGTGCCAGCAGTGAGAGAGGGGGCCGGCGGGTCACTGAAGCTTTCTTT
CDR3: CASSERGGRRVTEAFF

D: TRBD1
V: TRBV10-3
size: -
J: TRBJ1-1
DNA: TGTGCCATCAGCGGACAGGGGCTGAACACTGAAGCTTTCTTT
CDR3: CAISGQGLNTEAFF

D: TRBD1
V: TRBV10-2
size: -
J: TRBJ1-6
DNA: TGCGCCAGCAGGGAGAGAAATGTGGGACAGGCCATAATAGAGCATTCACCCCTCCACTTT
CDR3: CASRERNVGQAIIEHSPLHF

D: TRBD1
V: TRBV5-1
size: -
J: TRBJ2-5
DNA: TGCGCCAGCAGCTTGTCTCAAGCAGGGGGAGAGACCCAGTACTTC
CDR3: CASSLSQAGGETQYF

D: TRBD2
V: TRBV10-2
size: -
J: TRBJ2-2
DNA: TGCGCCAGCAGTGCCGTAGGACTAGCGGGATTGAACACCGGGGAGCTGTTTTTT
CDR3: CASSAVGLAGLNTGELFF

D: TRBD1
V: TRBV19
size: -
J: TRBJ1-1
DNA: TGTGCCAGTACTGACAGGGGATCGGTGACTGAAGCTTTCTTT
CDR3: CASTDRGSVTEAFF

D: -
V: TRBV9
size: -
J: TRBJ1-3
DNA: TGTGCCAGCAGCGTAATGAGCTCTGGAAACACCATATATTTT
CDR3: CASSVMSSGNTIYF

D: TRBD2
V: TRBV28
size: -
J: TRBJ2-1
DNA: TGTGCCAGCAGTTTACTAGCGGGAGAAATGAATGAGCAGTTCTTC
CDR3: CASSLLAGEMNEQFF

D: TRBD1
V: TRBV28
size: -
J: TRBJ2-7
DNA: TGTGCCAGTCAATATGGGACAGGTTTTTACGAGCAGTACTTC
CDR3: CASQYGTGFYEQYF

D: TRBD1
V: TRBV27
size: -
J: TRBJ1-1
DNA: TGTGCCAGCAGGAAACAGGGGGCAACTGAAGCTTTCTTT
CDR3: CASRKQGATEAFF

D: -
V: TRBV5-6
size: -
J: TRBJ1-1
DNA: TGTGCCAGCAGCGCCGACAGAGAGAACACTGAAGCTTTCTTT
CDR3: CASSADRENTEAFF

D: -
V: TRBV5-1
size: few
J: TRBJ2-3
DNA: TGCGCCAGCAGCTTGGCGGCTCTAGATACGCAGTATTTT
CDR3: CASSLAALDTQYF

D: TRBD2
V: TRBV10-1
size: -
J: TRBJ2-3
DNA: TGCGCCAGCAGTGAGAAGGGAGGGACAGATACGCAGTATTTT
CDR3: CASSEKGGTDTQYF

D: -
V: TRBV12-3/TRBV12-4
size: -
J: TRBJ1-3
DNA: TGTGCCAGCAGAGAAGTGGGGGACACCATATATTTT
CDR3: CASREVGDTIYF

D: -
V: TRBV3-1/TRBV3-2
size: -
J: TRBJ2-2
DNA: TGTGCCAGCAGCCCTCGGGAAGGGGCCGGCGGGGAGCTGTTTTTT
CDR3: CASSPREGAGGELFF

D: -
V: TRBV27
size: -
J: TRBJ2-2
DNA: TGTGCCAGCAGTTTAAGTACCACCGGGGAGCTGTTTTTT
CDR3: CASSLSTTGELFF

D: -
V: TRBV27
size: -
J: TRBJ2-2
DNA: TGTGCCAGCACCATAGCGCCGAACACCGGGGAGCTGTTTTTT
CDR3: CASTIAPNTGELFF

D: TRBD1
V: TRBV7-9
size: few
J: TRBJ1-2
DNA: TGTGCCAGCAGCTACGGGACAGGGGATGGCTACACCTTC
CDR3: CASSYGTGDGYTF

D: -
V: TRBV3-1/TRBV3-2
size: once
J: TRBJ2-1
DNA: TGTGCCAGCAGCCAAGACTGGACCTACAATGAGCAGTTCTTC
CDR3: CASSQDWTYNEQFF

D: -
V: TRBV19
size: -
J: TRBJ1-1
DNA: TGTGCCAGTAGTATGGGGGGCCTGGAGACTGAAGCTTTCTTT
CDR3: CASSMGGLETEAFF

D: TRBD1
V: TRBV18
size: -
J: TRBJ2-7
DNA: TGTGCCAGCTCACCCGGGACAGGGAGCTACGAGCAGTACTTC
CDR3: CASSPGTGSYEQYF